Sequencing of this TCR beta chain was carried out in a study of T cells after yellow fever vaccination. Study conclusions and caveats: Relatively few clonotypes were ones that appeared in both CD4 and CD8 compartments. Clones from primary vaccination mostly reappeared after the booster (about 97% CD4, over 85% CD8).

Many counts were recorded for this clonotype. The antigen is undetermined. Germline assignment: CDR1 LGHNA and CDR2 YNFKEQ. Trimming stripped 0 bases from V and 7 bases from J, with 9 bases between. CDR3 length: 14 amino acids. The authors made TCR cDNA by 5'RACE template switching, adding a universal primer site and UMIs. TCRdb used MiXCR to reprocess the 5' RACE reads, holding one entry per CDR3 protein. The sample yields roughly 120,000 distinct CDR3 sequences, more than 5.5% seen once. This specimen was CD4+ T cells sorted from PBMCs, taken more than 40 days after the first yellow fever vaccination. The rearrangement links TRBV4-2 to TRBJ2-2; D is possibly TRBD2 (5 bases). This sequence originates from a young man who received the YFV17D yellow fever vaccine. In DNA, the CDR3 is TGTGCCAGCAGCCAAGATCGGGGTAACGGGGAGCTGTTTTTT. This gives the protein CASSQDRGNGELFF.